These 19 T cell receptor gamma chains came from one sample sequenced in a study of gamma-delta chains in newborns, infants, children (dated by TCRdb to between 2018 and 2021). The instrument was an Illumina MiSeq. Public reads were reanalyzed in TCRdb with CATT, and rows carrying the same DNA were merged afterwards. A total of 550 to 850 gamma-chain clones appear in this sample, around 1.6% of them only once. The ten largest clones capture around 20% of the sample. The sequencing input was blood. Receptors originate from a child who was a newborn, infant or young child, either healthy, febrile or measles-vaccinated (not recorded which).

By share, this clone counts as large (0.1 to 1%). This chain connects TRGV4 to TRGJ1 or TRGJ2. The CDR3 spans 13 residues. Looked up from germline, CDR1 is EGSTGY and CDR2 is YDSYTSSV. Losses at the gene ends were 0 bases for V and 4 bases for J; bases not matched to a gene: 3. Written as DNA, the CDR3 is TGTGCCACCTGGGATGGGAGGTATTATAAGAAACTCTTT. It specifies CATWDGRYYKKLF.

This clone has more than one count but fewer than ten. This may be a read error, as it is one base from a much larger clone. This sequence joins TRGV4 and TRGJ1 or TRGJ2. The germline V gene has CDR1 EGSTGY and CDR2 YDSYTSSV. CDR3 size: 11 residues. Here the CDR3 reads CATWDVDKELF. CDR3 DNA: TGTGCCACCTGGGATGTGGATAAGGAACTCTTT.

This clone occurred a few times. Given a much more abundant clone one base away, this may be a read error. This chain connects TRGV4 to TRGJ1 or TRGJ2. This CDR3 region has 14 residues. CDR1 EGSTGY and CDR2 YDSYTSSV come from the germline V gene. The V and J ends lost 0 bases and 2 bases, in that order; junction bases with no gene match: 4. The CDR3 bases are TGTGCCACCTGGGATGGGCGGGATTATTATAAGAAACTCTTT. Protein product: CATWDGRDYYKKLF.

This clone came up a few times. A much bigger clone sits one base away, suggesting this may be a read error. This sequence joins TRGV9 and TRGJP. The CDR3 has 17 amino acids. Germline V CDR1 and CDR2: GITISATS, ISYDGTV (reference sequence). DNA for the CDR3: TGTGCCTTGAGGGAGGTGCGCGGGAAGTTGGGCAAAAAAATCAAGGTATTT. It specifies CALREVRGKLGKKIKVF.

Points on this clone: TCRdb assigns this DNA the protein of a much larger clone, which departs from its translation at residue 11; this likely reflects a read error, and the protein shown comes from translating the DNA. The genes are TRGV9 and TRGJ1 or TRGJ2. Germline-derived CDR1 and CDR2 are GITISATS and ISYDGTV (reference sequence). The CDR3 totals 15 residues. The CDR3 region is CALWEVPEAYHKKLF. The CDR3, as DNA: TGTGCCTTGTGGGAGGTGCCCGAGGCTTATCATAAGAAACTCTTT.

Remarks on this clone: A far bigger clonotype differs at one base, so this is likely a read error. V usage is TRGV3 and J usage is TRGJ1 or TRGJ2. This CDR3 contains 12 residues. CDR1 and CDR2 from the germline V gene are VTNTFY and YDVSTARD (reference sequence). CDR3 protein: CATWDRRPKRLF. The CDR3 nucleotides read TGTGCCACCTGGGACAGGCGCCCTAAGAGACTCTTT.

In regard to this clone: Since a much larger clone is just one base distant, this may be a read error. The V and J genes are TRGV2 and TRGJ1 or TRGJ2. In germline, CDR1 is EGSNGY, CDR2 YDSYNSKV. This CDR3 spans 12 amino acids. CDR3 sequence (DNA): TGTGCCTCCTGGGTCCCTTATTATAAGAAACTCTTT. It translates to CASWVPYYKKLF.

Comment on this clone: A read error may explain this, as a much larger clone is one base away. Other DNA sequences in the sample encode the same CDR3. J is TRGJP1 and V is TRGV9. The CDR3 has 16 residues. CDR1 and CDR2 from the germline V gene are GITISATS and ISYDGTV (reference sequence). CDR3 sequence reads: CALWEVLSPTGWFKIF. DNA for the CDR3: TGCGCCTTGTGGGAGGTGCTCTCGCCCACTGGTTGGTTCAAGATATTT.

By share, this clone counts as medium-sized. The chain recombines TRGV5 with TRGJP2. V lost 4 bases to trimming and J lost 1 base; unmatched junction nucleotides: 3. The CDR3 runs to 14 residues. Germline V gene sequence: CDR1 VINAFY, CDR2 YDVSNSKD. As DNA, the CDR3 is TGTGCCACCTGGGATCGTAGTAGTGATTGGATCAAGACGTTT. It encodes CATWDRSSDWIKTF.

This clone was found a few times. This clone may be a read error of a much larger clone one base away. V usage is TRGV5 and J usage is TRGJ1 or TRGJ2. The CDR3 runs to 17 residues. Germline V gene lookup returns CDR1 VINAFY and CDR2 YDVSNSKD. CDR3 sequence: CATWVRPSRTTYYKKLF. The CDR3 coding sequence is TGTGCCACCTGGGTCAGGCCTTCGCGAACAACTTATTATAAGAAACTCTTT.

This clone was detected a few times. A single base separates this from a much larger clone, so it may be a read error. The chain recombines TRGV5 with TRGJ1 or TRGJ2. CDR1 and CDR2 from the germline V gene are VINAFY and YDVSNSKD. The CDR3 is 14 amino acids. The CDR3 DNA reads TGTGCCACCCGGGACAGAACCCAGCAGGGTAAGAAACTCTTT. Protein sequence: CATRDRTQQGKKLF.

A word on this clone: A single base is all that separates this from a far larger clone, so a read error is likely. The V gene is TRGV3, the J gene TRGJ1 or TRGJ2. Germline V gene lookup returns CDR1 VTNTFY and CDR2 YDVSTARD (reference sequence). V lost 0 bases and J lost 9; bases outside the gene matches: 5. The CDR3 has 12 residues. The CDR3: CATWDRHPKKLF. DNA of the CDR3: TGTGCCACCTGGGACAGGCACCCTAAGAAACTCTTT.

Relative to its sample, this clone is hyperexpanded. The same CDR3 can be traced to other DNA sequences in this sample. Written as DNA, the CDR3 is TGTGCCTTGTGGGAGGTGCAAGAGTTGGGCAAAAAAATCAAGGTATTT. Protein sequence: CALWEVQELGKKIKVF. The rearrangement joins TRGV9 to TRGJP. The CDR3 extends over 16 amino acids. Germline CDR1 is GITISATS and CDR2 is ISYDGTV (reference sequence). V dropped 0 bases and J dropped 4; count of bases not matched to a gene: 0.

This clone was seen a few times. A much bigger clone sits one base away, suggesting this may be a read error. This sequence joins TRGV3 and TRGJ1 or TRGJ2. CDR3 length equals 14 residues. CDR1 and CDR2 from the germline V gene are VTNTFY and YDVSTARD (reference sequence). The CDR3 here is CATWDRPGYYKRLF. CDR3 in DNA: TGTGCCACCTGGGACAGGCCCGGATATTATAAGAGACTCTTT.

This clone is large within its sample. V gene TRGV4 combines with J gene TRGJ1 or TRGJ2. With V trimmed by 4 bases and J by 7 bases, 10 bases remained unmatched. The CDR3 consists of 13 residues. The germline gives CDR1 EGSTGY, CDR2 YDSYTSSV. The CDR3 nucleotides are TGTGCCACCTGGGAGCGGGATTGGTATAAGAAACTCTTT. The encoded protein is CATWERDWYKKLF.

In this sample, this clone is medium-sized. The chain joins TRGV4 to TRGJ1 or TRGJ2. Looked up from germline, CDR1 is EGSTGY and CDR2 is YDSYTSSV. V dropped 3 bases and J dropped 0; count of bases not matched to a gene: 5. This CDR3 has 14 residues. The CDR3 coding sequence is TGTGCCACCTGGGATAGGTGGAATTATTATAAGAAACTCTTT. Encoded protein: CATWDRWNYYKKLF.

As concerns this clone: Since a far larger clone is one base different, this is likely a read error. The chain employs TRGV9 and TRGJ1 or TRGJ2. Germline V lookup: CDR1 GITISATS, CDR2 ISYDGTV (reference sequence). This CDR3 is 15 amino acids long. The CDR3 is CALWEVPEAYYKKLF. The CDR3 nucleotides are TGCGCCTTGTGGGAGGTGCCCGAGGCTTATTATAAGAAACTCTTT.

This clone was observed a few times. This sequence is one base from a far larger clone and is likely a read error. The sample carries other DNA sequences with the same CDR3. V is TRGV4 and J is TRGJP2. This CDR3 is 11 amino acids long. Germline CDR1 is EGSTGY and CDR2 is YDSYTSSV. The CDR3 region has the DNA TGTGCCACCTGGGGAGATTGGATCAAGACGTTC. This codes for CATWGDWIKTF.

This clone was recorded a few times. A read error may be the cause here, since a much bigger clone is one base away. V and J are TRGV8 and TRGJP2. Germline values: CDR1 VENAVY, CDR2 YDSYNSRV. The CDR3 has 16 amino acids. CDR3: CATWDRPESNDWIKTF. The CDR3 DNA sequence: TGTGCCACCTGGGATAGGCCAGAGAGTAATGATTGGATCAAGACGTTT.